This T cell receptor beta chain is drawn from a study of glioma-infiltrating T cells after dendritic cell vaccination. As to time point: after dendritic cell vaccination, including at tumor progression/relapse. Method: immunoSEQ multiplex PCR; TCRdb's copy keeps in-frame clones and lacks some. The profile covers around 78,000 clones, with 85% appearing a single time and 8.5% taken by the ten largest. Germline-derived CDR1 and CDR2 are MNHEY and SMNVEV (reference sequence). With V trimmed by 0 bases and J by 4 bases, 5 bases remained unmatched. The CDR3 is made up of 15 amino acids. The source of this sequence is a human donor with glioblastoma. Source: blood, taken after dendritic cell vaccination. The chain carries TRBV27 and TRBJ1-2; 7 nucleotides match TRBD1. This CDR3 is CASSLSLGQFYGYTF. The CDR3 DNA is TGTGCCAGCAGTTTATCCCTGGGACAGTTCTATGGCTACACCTTC.